This passage covers 5 T cell receptor beta chains from one sample sequenced in a study of T cell changes during pregnancy in multiple sclerosis. Using immunoSEQ multiplex PCR, the repertoire was profiled, and TCRdb retains in-frame clones only, with some absent. The data contain 15,000 to 20,000 clones, approximately 88% of them seen just once; the ten biggest clones take up about 5%. The source was CD8+ T cells from peripheral blood mononuclear cells, collected after pregnancy. These receptors were obtained from a female donor in good health, enrolled as a control in a pregnancy study.

The V and J genes are TRBV27 and TRBJ1-6; D not resolved. The ends were cut back, 7 bases at V and 0 bases at J, with 10 bases in the middle. This CDR3 has 15 residues. Germline lookup yields CDR1 MNHEY and CDR2 SMNVEV (reference sequence). The CDR3 loop is CASKEVYSYNSPLHF. The CDR3 bases are TGTGCCAGCAAGGAGGTGTACTCCTATAATTCACCCCTCCACTTT.

The V gene is TRBV19, the J gene TRBJ2-3; TRBD2 matches at 8 bases. This CDR3 contains 15 residues. From germline, CDR1 is LNHDA and CDR2 SQIVND (reference sequence). The trim removed 1 base at V and 2 bases at J, leaving 2 bases unmatched. CDR3: CASSIGSGVTDTQYF. In DNA, the CDR3 is TGTGCCAGTAGTATAGGTAGCGGGGTCACAGATACGCAGTATTTT.

The chain uses TRBV11-2 and TRBJ2-7, with 7 nucleotides matching TRBD2. The CDR3 is 15 amino acids. The germline V gene encodes CDR1 SGHAT and CDR2 FQNNGV. After removal of 4 bases from V and 3 bases from J, the junction contained 9 bases not matched to a gene. The CDR3 protein is CASSSGEGPYYEQYF. Here the CDR3 DNA reads TGTGCCAGCAGCTCCGGGGAGGGACCTTACTACGAGCAGTACTTC.

The chain is built from TRBV6-6 and TRBJ1-5, with 7 positions matching TRBD1. Per germline, CDR1 MNHNY and CDR2 SVGAGI (reference sequence). V was clipped by 4 bases and J by 2 bases; unmatched bases: 2. The CDR3 is made up of 14 amino acids. CDR3 region: CASSSGGGNQPQHF. In DNA form, the CDR3 reads TGTGCCAGCAGTTCAGGGGGAGGCAATCAGCCCCAGCATTTT.

The chain links TRBV4-3 to TRBJ2-1, with 7 bases lining up with TRBD1. CDR3 size: 14 residues. V trimming: 4 bases; J trimming: 8 bases; junction bases outside the gene matches: 8. The germline V gene has CDR1 LGHNA and CDR2 YSLEER. The CDR3 DNA reads as TGCGCCAGCAGCCTCCTAACAGGGGTCGATGAGCAGTTCTTC. Translation gives CASSLLTGVDEQFF.